Presented here are 21 T cell receptor beta chains from one specimen sequenced in a study of human T cells and chemical hapten exposure. TCRdb reprocessed the RACE reads via MiXCR and lists one record per CDR3 protein. Found here are around 190,000 distinct CDR3 sequences, under 25% of them singletons; the top ten hold roughly 6.7%. As to time point: patch test 1, 2 weeks after DPC sensitization. Treatment reported: therapeutic diphenylcyclopropenone sensitization with weekly scalp DPC. The specimen comprised whole blood, sampled in connection with sensitization to the hapten diphenylcyclopropenone (DPC). Receptors originate from a woman aged 45-60 years with alopecia areata. Some clones in this sample may be carry-over from other donors' samples.

Many counts were recorded for this clonotype. The V and J genes are TRBV24-1 and TRBJ2-1; perhaps TRBD2 as D (7 bases). CDR3 length: 19 residues. V was cut by 7 bases and J by 4 bases, with 28 bases left in between. Germline assignment: CDR1 KGHDR and CDR2 SFDVKD. The CDR3 sequence is CATRSPAGAEGKGYNEQFF. DNA for the CDR3: TGTGCCACCAGGTCCCCGGCGGGGGCTGAGGGTAAAGGGTACAATGAGCAGTTCTTC.

On this clonotype: One end of the junction does not line up with germline, which may come from a read error. The rearrangement joins TRBV12-3 or TRBV12-4 to TRBJ2-7; D not certain. The CDR3 is 12 residues long. The CDR3, as DNA: TGTGCCAGCAGTCTACATAGCTACGAGCAGTATTTC. Its translation is CASSLHSYEQYF.

The rearrangement joins TRBV2 to TRBJ2-7, with D possibly TRBD2 on 6 matching bases. Germline loops: CDR1 SNHLY, CDR2 FYNNEI. The CDR3 sequence is 12 residues long. The germline V and J ends were trimmed by 5 bases and 6 bases, with 11 bases remaining between them. The chain's CDR3 is CASSLTSFEQYF. Here the CDR3 DNA reads TGTGCCAGCAGTCTGACTAGTTTCGAGCAGTACTTC.

Ten or more counts support this clonotype. V usage is TRBV6-1 and J usage is TRBJ1-5; D remains ambiguous. With 1 base removed from V and 0 bases from J, the gap between germline ends came to 7 bases. The germline V gene has CDR1 MNHNS and CDR2 SASEGT. The length of the CDR3 is 15 residues. The CDR3, as DNA: TGTGCCAGCAGTGAAGGGCTGAATAGCAATCAGCCCCAGCATTTT. Translated, it gives CASSEGLNSNQPQHF.

This clonotype showed up just a few times. The V gene is TRBV12-3 or TRBV12-4, the J gene TRBJ2-7, with D unresolved. The CDR3 is 12 amino acids. With 5 bases removed from V and 2 bases from J, the gap between germline ends came to 7 bases. The CDR3 protein is CASSMQTYEQYF. DNA of the CDR3: TGTGCCAGCAGTATGCAGACCTACGAGCAGTACTTC.

In its sample, this clonotype was seen once. The chain employs TRBV12-3 or TRBV12-4 and TRBJ2-5; D is possibly TRBD2 (6 bases). CDR3 length equals 13 residues. The V and J ends lost 7 bases and 1 base respectively, with 10 bases between them. CDR3 sequence (DNA): TGTGCCAGCATTGGGGGGACCCAAGAGACCCAGTACTTC. This sequence encodes CASIGGTQETQYF.

This clonotype has a handful of counts. The genes are TRBV20-1 and TRBJ1-3; 8 bases align to TRBD1. Germline values: CDR1 DFQATT, CDR2 SNEGSKA (reference sequence). CDR3 size: 16 residues. The ends lost 0 bases at V and 2 bases at J; junction bases unmatched: 6. The CDR3 protein is CSARDLRTGTGNTIYF. The CDR3 DNA sequence: TGCAGTGCTAGAGATCTACGGACAGGGACTGGAAACACCATATATTTT.

Worth noting for this clonotype: A junction boundary mismatches the germline segment, possibly from a read error. The rearrangement uses TRBV10-2 and TRBJ1-1; D gene uncertain. CDR1 and CDR2 (germline): WSHSY, SAAADI. The CDR3 totals 13 residues. Here the CDR3 DNA reads TGCGCCAGCAGTGTAGCGGGGAACACTGAAGCTCTCTTT. Protein sequence: CASSVAGNTEALF.

This clonotype was recorded a few times. The V and J genes are TRBV10-3 and TRBJ1-4; a possible D gene is TRBD1 (6 bases). The CDR3 has 14 amino acids. From germline, CDR1 is ENHRY and CDR2 SYGVKD. V was shortened by 3 bases and J by 3 bases, with 8 bases between the two germline ends. The CDR3 region is CAISDPGANEKLFF. The CDR3 region has the DNA TGTGCCATCAGTGACCCAGGGGCTAATGAAAAACTGTTTTTT.

A few counts support this clonotype. The chain links TRBV20-1 to TRBJ2-7, with TRBD2 matching 10 bases. J lost 3 bases, V lost 5 bases, and 4 bases had no gene match. CDR1 and CDR2 from the germline V gene are DFQATT and SNEGSKA (reference sequence). The CDR3 spans 13 residues. The CDR3 spells CSALASGSYEQYF. The DNA for the CDR3 is TGCAGTGCTCTAGCTAGCGGGAGCTACGAGCAGTACTTC.

This clonotype turned up a few times. The V and J genes are TRBV27 and TRBJ1-5; D remains unclear. With 1 base removed from V and 4 bases from J, the gap between germline ends came to 8 bases. The length of the CDR3 is 14 residues. Germline V lookup: CDR1 MNHEY, CDR2 SMNVEV (reference sequence). The CDR3 nucleotides read TGTGCCAGCAGTTTATTTTGGGGTAATCAGCCCCAGCATTTT. It is translated as CASSLFWGNQPQHF.

The table lists this clonotype with many counts. The chain is built from TRBV5-1 and TRBJ2-7, with unresolved D. Trimming shortened V by 4 bases and J by 4 bases, and 12 bases separated the two germline ends. This CDR3 comprises 13 residues. CDR1 is SGHRS and CDR2 is YFSETQ in the germline V gene. The CDR3 sequence is CASSPFGVYEQYF. The CDR3 DNA is TGCGCCAGCAGCCCTTTTGGGGTTTACGAGCAGTACTTC.

This rearrangement joins TRBV10-3 to TRBJ2-5; 10 nucleotides align to TRBD2. Germline-derived CDR1 and CDR2 are ENHRY and SYGVKD. The CDR3 is made up of 14 amino acids. V shed 6 bases, J shed 4 bases, and the junction held 5 bases outside the gene matches. The CDR3 DNA is TGTGCCATCAGATCTAGCGGGAGTCGAGAGACCCAGTACTTC. Translation gives CAIRSSGSRETQYF.

The gene calls are TRBV7-9 and TRBJ2-6; no definite D call. Germline-derived CDR1 and CDR2 are SEHNR and FQNEAQ (reference sequence). There are 15 residues in the CDR3. Trimming pared 5 bases from V and 2 bases from J, leaving 10 bases between. CDR3 bases: TGTGCCAGCAGCGCGTCAGGCCCTGGGGCCAACGTCCTGACTTTC. Its translation: CASSASGPGANVLTF.

This clonotype was detected only a few times. This chain joins TRBV24-1 and TRBJ2-3; D not certain. Looked up from germline, CDR1 is KGHDR and CDR2 is SFDVKD. Trimming shortened V by 5 bases and J by 2 bases, and 13 bases separated the two germline ends. The CDR3 has 15 amino acids. CDR3 nucleotide sequence: TGTGCCACCAGTGTGACGGAAGTTTCCACAGATACGCAGTATTTT. Encoded protein: CATSVTEVSTDTQYF.

The V call is TRBV7-2, the J call TRBJ1-2; 8 bases line up with TRBD1. This CDR3 is 15 amino acids long. Losses at the gene ends were 2 bases for V and 3 bases for J; bases not matched to a gene: 5. Germline V lookup: CDR1 SGHTA, CDR2 FQGNSA. CDR3 region: CASSLKQGADYGYTF. The CDR3 DNA sequence: TGTGCCAGCAGCTTAAAGCAGGGGGCAGACTATGGCTACACCTTC.

There are a few counts of this clonotype. The rearrangement links TRBV27 to TRBJ2-2; 9 nucleotides agree with TRBD1. Germline trimming cut 4 bases from V and 1 base from J; bases unmatched to any gene: 10. This CDR3 has 18 residues. Germline V gene sequence: CDR1 MNHEY, CDR2 SMNVEV (reference sequence). The CDR3: CASSSYPPGQGNTGELFF. The CDR3 coding sequence is TGTGCCAGCAGTTCCTACCCCCCGGGACAGGGGAACACCGGGGAGCTGTTTTTT.

The V and J genes are TRBV21-1 and TRBJ1-3. TRBV21-1 is flagged as a pseudogene. The CDR3 covers 15 residues. CDR3 DNA sequence: TGTGCCAGCAGCAAAAGCCGTATGCCCGGAAACACCATATATTTT. Translated: CASSKSRMPGNTIYF.

This CDR3 reads CASSPGRAFDNEQFF. CDR3 nucleotide sequence: TGTGCCAGCAGCCCCGGGAGGGCTTTTGACAATGAGCAGTTCTTC. The chain employs TRBV7-2 and TRBJ2-1; 8 bases agree with TRBD2. The CDR3 runs to 15 residues. V dropped 5 bases and J dropped 5; count of bases not matched to a gene: 8. The V gene's germline CDR1 is SGHTA and CDR2 FQGNSA.

The chain joins TRBV2 to TRBJ2-1; TRBD1 matches 7 bases. CDR1 is SNHLY and CDR2 is FYNNEI in the germline V gene. J was trimmed by 3 bases and V by 11 bases; bases with no gene match: 4. This CDR3 contains 12 residues. CDR3 DNA sequence: TGTGCCGGCTCAGGGGGCTACAATGAGCAGTTCTTC. Translation: CAGSGGYNEQFF.

There are a few counts of this clonotype. The chain combines TRBV7-9 with TRBJ1-1; D not resolved. CDR1 is SEHNR, CDR2 FQNEAQ, per germline (reference sequence). The CDR3 consists of 13 residues. The V end lost 2 bases, the J end lost 4 bases, and 8 bases lay between the germline ends. The CDR3 DNA reads TGTGCCAGCAGCTTAACCCAAGGCACTGAAGCTTTCTTT. This sequence encodes CASSLTQGTEAFF.